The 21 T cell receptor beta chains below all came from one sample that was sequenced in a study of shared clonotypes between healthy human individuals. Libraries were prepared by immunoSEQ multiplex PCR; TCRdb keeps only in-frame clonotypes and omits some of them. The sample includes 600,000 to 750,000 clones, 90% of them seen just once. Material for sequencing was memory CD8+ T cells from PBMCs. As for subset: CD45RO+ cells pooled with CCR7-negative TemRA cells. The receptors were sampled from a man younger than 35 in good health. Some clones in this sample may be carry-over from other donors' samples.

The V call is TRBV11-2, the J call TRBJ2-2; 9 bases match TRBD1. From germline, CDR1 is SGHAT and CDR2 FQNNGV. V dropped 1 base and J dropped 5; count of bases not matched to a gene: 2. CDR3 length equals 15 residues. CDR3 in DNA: TGTGCCAGCAGCTTAGGGGGGACAGGGACCGGGGAGCTGTTTTTT. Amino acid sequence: CASSLGGTGTGELFF.

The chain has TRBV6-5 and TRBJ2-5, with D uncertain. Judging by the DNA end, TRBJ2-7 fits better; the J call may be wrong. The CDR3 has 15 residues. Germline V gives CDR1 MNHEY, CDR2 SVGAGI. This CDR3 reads CASSYSNSPLYEQYF. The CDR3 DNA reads TGTGCCAGCAGTTATTCTAATTCCCCCTTATACGAGCAGTACTTC.

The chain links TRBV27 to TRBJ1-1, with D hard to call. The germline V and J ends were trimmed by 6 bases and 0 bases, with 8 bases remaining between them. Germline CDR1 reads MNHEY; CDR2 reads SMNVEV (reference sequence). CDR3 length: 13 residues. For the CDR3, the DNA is TGTGCCAGCAGATTCGGCATGAACACTGAAGCTTTCTTT. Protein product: CASRFGMNTEAFF.

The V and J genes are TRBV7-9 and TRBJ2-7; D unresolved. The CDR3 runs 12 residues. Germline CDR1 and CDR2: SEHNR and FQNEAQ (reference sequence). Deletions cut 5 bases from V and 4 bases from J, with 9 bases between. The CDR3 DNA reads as TGTGCCAGCAGCGGATCACTTTACGAGCAGTACTTC. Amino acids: CASSGSLYEQYF.

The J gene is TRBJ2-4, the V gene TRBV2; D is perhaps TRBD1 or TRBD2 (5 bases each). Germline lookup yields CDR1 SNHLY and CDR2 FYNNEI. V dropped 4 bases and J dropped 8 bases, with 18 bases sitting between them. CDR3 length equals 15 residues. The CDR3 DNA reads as TGTGCCAGCAGTGGGGCAGGGCGGGCATCGGACATTCAGTACTTC. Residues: CASSGAGRASDIQYF.

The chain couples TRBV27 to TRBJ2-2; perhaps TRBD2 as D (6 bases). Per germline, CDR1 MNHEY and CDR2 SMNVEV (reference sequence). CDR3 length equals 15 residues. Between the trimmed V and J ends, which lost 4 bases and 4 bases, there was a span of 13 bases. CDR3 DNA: TGTGCCAGCAGTTCGGGGGAGAGGGTCACCGGGGAGCTGTTTTTT. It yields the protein CASSSGERVTGELFF.

CDR3 sequence reads: CASREWTSGQETQYF. Written as DNA, the CDR3 is TGTGCCAGCAGGGAATGGACTAGCGGGCAGGAGACCCAGTACTTC. The chain has TRBV2 and TRBJ2-5, with 11 bases aligning to TRBD2. The CDR3 loop spans 15 amino acids. CDR1 and CDR2 (germline): SNHLY, FYNNEI. V shed 6 bases, J shed 5 bases, and the junction held 8 bases outside the gene matches.

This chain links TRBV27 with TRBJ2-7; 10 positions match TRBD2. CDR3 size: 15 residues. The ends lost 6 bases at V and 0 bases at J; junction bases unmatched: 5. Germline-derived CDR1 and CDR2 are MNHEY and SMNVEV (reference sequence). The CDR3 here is CASSPLAGYSYEQYF. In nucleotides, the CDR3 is TGTGCCAGCAGCCCACTAGCGGGATACTCCTACGAGCAGTACTTC.

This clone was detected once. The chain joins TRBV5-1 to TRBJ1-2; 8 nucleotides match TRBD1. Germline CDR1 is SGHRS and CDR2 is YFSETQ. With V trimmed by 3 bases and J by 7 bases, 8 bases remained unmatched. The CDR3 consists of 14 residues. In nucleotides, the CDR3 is TGCGCCAGCAGCTCGGACAGGGTCGGCCTTGGCTACACCTTC. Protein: CASSSDRVGLGYTF.

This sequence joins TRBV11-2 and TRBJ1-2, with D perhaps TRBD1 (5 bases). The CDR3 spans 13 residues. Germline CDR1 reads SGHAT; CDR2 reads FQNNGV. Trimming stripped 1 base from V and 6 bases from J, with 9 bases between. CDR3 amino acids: CASSLGGTHGYTF. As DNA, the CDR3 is TGTGCCAGCAGCTTAGGGGGGACTCATGGCTACACCTTC. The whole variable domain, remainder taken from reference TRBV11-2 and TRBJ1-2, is EAGVAQSPRYKIIEKRQSVAFWCNPISGHATLYWYQQILGQGPKLLIQFQNNGVVDDSQLPKDRFSAERLKGVDSTLKIQPAKLEDSAVYLCASSLGGTHGYTFGSGTRLTVV.

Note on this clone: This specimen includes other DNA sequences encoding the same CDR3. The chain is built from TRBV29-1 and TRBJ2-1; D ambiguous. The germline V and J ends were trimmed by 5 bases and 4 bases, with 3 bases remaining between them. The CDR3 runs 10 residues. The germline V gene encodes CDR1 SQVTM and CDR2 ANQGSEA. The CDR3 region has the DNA TGCAGCGTTCTTTACAATGAGCAGTTCTTC. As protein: CSVLYNEQFF.

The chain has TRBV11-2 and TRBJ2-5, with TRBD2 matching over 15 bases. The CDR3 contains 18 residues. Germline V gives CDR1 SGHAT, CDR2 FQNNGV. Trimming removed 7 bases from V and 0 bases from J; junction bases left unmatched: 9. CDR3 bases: TGTGCCAGCACCCAAGTAGGACTAGCGGGGGGGTACCAAGAGACCCAGTACTTC. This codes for CASTQVGLAGGYQETQYF.

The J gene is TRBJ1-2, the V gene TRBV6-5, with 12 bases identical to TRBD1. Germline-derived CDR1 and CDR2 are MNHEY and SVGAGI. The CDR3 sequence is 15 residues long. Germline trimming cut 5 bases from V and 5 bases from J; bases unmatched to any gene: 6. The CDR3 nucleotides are TGTGCCAGCAGTCTGGGACAGGGGGCCCCATATGGCTACACCTTC. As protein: CASSLGQGAPYGYTF.

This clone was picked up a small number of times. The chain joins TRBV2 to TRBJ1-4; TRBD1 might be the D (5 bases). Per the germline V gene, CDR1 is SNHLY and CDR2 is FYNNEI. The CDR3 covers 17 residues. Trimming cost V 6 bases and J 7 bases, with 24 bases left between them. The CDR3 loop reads CASRKDNAGAFSEKLFF. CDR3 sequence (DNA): TGTGCCAGCAGGAAGGACAACGCGGGCGCATTTAGTGAAAAACTGTTTTTT.

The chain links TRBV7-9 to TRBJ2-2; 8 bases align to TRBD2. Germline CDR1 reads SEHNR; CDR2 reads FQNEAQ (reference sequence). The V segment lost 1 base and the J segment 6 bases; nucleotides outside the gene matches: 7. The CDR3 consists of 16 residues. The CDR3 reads CASSLEAVAGSGELFF. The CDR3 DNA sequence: TGTGCCAGCAGCTTAGAAGCGGTAGCGGGATCCGGGGAGCTGTTTTTT.

CDR3 nucleotide sequence: TGCGCCAGCAGCCAAGGGGGACTGTCGTCCTACGAGCAGTACTTC. Its translation is CASSQGGLSSYEQYF. The chain joins TRBV4-3 to TRBJ2-5; D is possibly TRBD2 (6 bases). Near its end, the DNA agrees better with TRBJ2-7, so the J call may be wrong. The CDR3 consists of 15 residues. Germline CDR1 is LGHNA and CDR2 is YSLEER.

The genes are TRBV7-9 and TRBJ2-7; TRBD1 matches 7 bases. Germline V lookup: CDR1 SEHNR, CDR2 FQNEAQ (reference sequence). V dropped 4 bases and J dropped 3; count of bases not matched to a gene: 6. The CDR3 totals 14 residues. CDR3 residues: CASSYRGEDYEQYF. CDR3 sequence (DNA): TGTGCCAGCAGCTACAGGGGAGAAGACTACGAGCAGTACTTC. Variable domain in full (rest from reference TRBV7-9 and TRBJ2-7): DTGVSQNPRHKITKRGQNVTFRCDPISEHNRLYWYRQTLGQGPEFLTYFQNEAQLEKSRLLSDRFSAERPKGSFSTLEIQRTEQGDSAMYLCASSYRGEDYEQYFGPGTRLTVT.

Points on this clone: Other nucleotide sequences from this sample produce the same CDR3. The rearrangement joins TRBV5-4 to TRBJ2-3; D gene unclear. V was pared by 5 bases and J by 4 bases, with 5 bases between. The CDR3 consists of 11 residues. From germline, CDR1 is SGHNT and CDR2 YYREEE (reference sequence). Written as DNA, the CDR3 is TGTGCCAGCAGTAGCTCAGATACGCAGTATTTT. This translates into CASSSSDTQYF. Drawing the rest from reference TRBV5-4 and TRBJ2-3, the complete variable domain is ETGVTQSPTHLIKTRGQQVTLRCSSQSGHNTVSWYQQALGQGPQFIFQYYREEENGRGNFPPRFSGLQFPNYSSELNVNALELDDSALYLCASSSSDTQYFGPGTRLTVL.

For the CDR3, the DNA is TGTGCCAGCAGCCCCGGGACAGGGCGGGCCTACGAGCAGTACTTC. Translation: CASSPGTGRAYEQYF. This chain joins TRBV7-9 and TRBJ2-7; 9 bases fit TRBD1. V lost 5 bases to trimming and J lost 2 bases; unmatched junction nucleotides: 7. In germline, CDR1 is SEHNR, CDR2 FQNEAQ (reference sequence). CDR3 length equals 15 residues. Full variable domain (remainder filled in from reference TRBV7-9 and TRBJ2-7): DTGVSQNPRHKITKRGQNVTFRCDPISEHNRLYWYRQTLGQGPEFLTYFQNEAQLEKSRLLSDRFSAERPKGSFSTLEIQRTEQGDSAMYLCASSPGTGRAYEQYFGPGTRLTVT.

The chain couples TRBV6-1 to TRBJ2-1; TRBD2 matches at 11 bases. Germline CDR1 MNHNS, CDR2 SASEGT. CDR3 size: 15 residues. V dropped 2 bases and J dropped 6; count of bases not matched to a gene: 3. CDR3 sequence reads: CASSELGLAVNEQFF. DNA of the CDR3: TGTGCCAGCAGTGAATTGGGACTAGCGGTCAATGAGCAGTTCTTC.

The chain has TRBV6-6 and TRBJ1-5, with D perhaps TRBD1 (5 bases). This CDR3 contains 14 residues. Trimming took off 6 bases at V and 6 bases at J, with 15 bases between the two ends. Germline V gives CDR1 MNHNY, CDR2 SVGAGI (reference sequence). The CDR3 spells CASSRDLRGQPQHF. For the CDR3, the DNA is TGTGCCAGCAGCCGGGACCTAAGGGGTCAGCCCCAGCATTTT.